The clone carrying this T cell receptor (beta chain) was found many times. Its target is not known. This sample is drawn from a study of CD8 T cells in ankylosing spondylitis. Notes on the study in general: In ankylosing spondylitis patients, matched synovial fluid reportedly showed significant enrichment of disease-linked clones.

The CDR3 sequence is 13 residues long. V lost 0 bases to trimming and J lost 9 bases, with 12 bases between them. Germline V gene lookup returns CDR1 SGHRS and CDR2 YFSETQ. TCRdb reanalysed the 5' RACE reads using MiXCR and keeps one entry per CDR3 protein. The sample lists about 150,000 distinct CDR3 sequences, about an eighth seen once, with around 4.3% in the top ten. Sequenced material: blood, either unsorted or a sorted T cell fraction (not recorded which). This sequence joins TRBV5-1 and TRBJ1-1; weak D call: TRBD1 (5 bases). The receptor was derived from a female donor with ankylosing spondylitis or in good health (not recorded which). The chain's CDR3 is CASSLVPTEKAFF. In DNA form, the CDR3 reads TGCGCCAGCAGCTTGGTCCCGACAGAAAAAGCTTTCTTT.